This T cell receptor beta chain was captured by sequencing in a study of blood T cell repertoires in COVID-19. Study summary: Spain, Italy and the United States supplied samples that represented acute and convalescent COVID-19. T cells, B-cell-depleted T cells, or PBMCs provided the cDNA or gDNA that served as material.

V dropped 8 bases and J dropped 2; count of bases not matched to a gene: 6. The CDR3 extends over 13 amino acids. CDR1 and CDR2 (germline): MGHRA, YSYEKL. This clone occurred once. In the original workflow: Reference gene primers were amplified, and this amplification served to estimate nucleated cell counts. The data were produced by immunoSEQ multiplex PCR, yet TCRdb's version contains in-frame clones alone and is incomplete. V and J calls and clone size are given by that table; D and trimming were obtained from the DNA. The table shows 25,000 to 30,000 clones, with just under 95% occurring only once.

The rearrangement uses TRBV4-1 and TRBJ2-7; 7 bases are a match to TRBD1. The sample consisted of peripheral blood. The receptor comes from a human donor with active COVID-19. The donor label of this sample is uncertain. CDR3 nucleotides: TGCGCCAGCCGGGACAGAACAACCTACGAGCAGTACTTC. This gives the protein CASRDRTTYEQYF.